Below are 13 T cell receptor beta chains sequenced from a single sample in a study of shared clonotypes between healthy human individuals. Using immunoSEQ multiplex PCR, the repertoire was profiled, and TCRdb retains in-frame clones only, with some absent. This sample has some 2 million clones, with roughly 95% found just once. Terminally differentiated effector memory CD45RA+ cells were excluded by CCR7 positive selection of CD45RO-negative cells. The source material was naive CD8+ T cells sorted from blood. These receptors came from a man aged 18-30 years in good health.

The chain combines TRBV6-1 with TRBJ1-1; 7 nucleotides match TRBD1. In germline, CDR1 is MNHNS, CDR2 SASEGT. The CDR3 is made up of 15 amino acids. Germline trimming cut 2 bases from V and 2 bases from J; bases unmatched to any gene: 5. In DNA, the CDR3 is TGTGCCAGCAGTGAATGGACAGGTGATAACACTGAAGCTTTCTTT. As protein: CASSEWTGDNTEAFF.

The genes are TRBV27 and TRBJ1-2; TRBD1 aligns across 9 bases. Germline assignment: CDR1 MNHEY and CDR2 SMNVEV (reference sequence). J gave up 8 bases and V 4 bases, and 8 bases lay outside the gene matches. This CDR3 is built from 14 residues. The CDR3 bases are TGTGCCAGCAGTTCCCCAGACAGGGGGTTAGGCTACACCTTC. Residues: CASSSPDRGLGYTF.

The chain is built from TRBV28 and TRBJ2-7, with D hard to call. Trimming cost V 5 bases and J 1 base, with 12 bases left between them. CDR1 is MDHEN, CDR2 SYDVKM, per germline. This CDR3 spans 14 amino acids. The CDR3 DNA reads TGTGCCAGCAGTATTCGGACGGTTTCCTACGAGCAGTACTTC. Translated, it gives CASSIRTVSYEQYF.

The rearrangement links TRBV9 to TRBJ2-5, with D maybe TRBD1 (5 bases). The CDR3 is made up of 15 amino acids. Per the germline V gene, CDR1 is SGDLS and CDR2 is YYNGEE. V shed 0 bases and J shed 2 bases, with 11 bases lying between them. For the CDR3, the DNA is TGTGCCAGCAGCGTAGATCGACAGTCACAAGAGACCCAGTACTTC. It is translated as CASSVDRQSQETQYF. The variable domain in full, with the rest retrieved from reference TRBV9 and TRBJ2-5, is DSGVTQTPKHLITATGQRVTLRCSPRSGDLSVYWYQQSLDQGLQFLIQYYNGEERAKGNILERFSAQQFPDLHSELNLSSLELGDSALYFCASSVDRQSQETQYFGPGTRLLVL.

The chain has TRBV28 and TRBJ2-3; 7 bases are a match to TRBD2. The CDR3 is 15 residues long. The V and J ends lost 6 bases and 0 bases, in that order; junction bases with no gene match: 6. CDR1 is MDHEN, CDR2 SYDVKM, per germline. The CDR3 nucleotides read TGTGCCAGCAGCCAGCGGGGCTCTAGCACAGATACGCAGTATTTT. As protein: CASSQRGSSTDTQYF. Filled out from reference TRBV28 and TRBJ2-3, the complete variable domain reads DVKVTQSSRYLVKRTGEKVFLECVQDMDHENMFWYRQDPGLGLRLIYFSYDVKMKEKGDIPEGYSVSREKKERFSLILESASTNQTSMYLCASSQRGSSTDTQYFGPGTRLTVL.

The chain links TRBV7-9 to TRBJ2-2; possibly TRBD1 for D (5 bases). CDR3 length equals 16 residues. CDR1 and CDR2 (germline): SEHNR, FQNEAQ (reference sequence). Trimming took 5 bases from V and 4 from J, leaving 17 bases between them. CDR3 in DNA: TGTGCCAGCAGCACCCCGGGCAGGGTAGGCACCGGGGAGCTGTTTTTT. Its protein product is CASSTPGRVGTGELFF.

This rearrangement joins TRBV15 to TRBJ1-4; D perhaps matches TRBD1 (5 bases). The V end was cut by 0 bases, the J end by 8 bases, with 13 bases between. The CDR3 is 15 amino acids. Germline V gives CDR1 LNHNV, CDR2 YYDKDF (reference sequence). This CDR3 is CATSRDQGLGEKLFF. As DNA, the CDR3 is TGTGCCACCAGCAGAGATCAGGGATTAGGGGAAAAACTGTTTTTT.

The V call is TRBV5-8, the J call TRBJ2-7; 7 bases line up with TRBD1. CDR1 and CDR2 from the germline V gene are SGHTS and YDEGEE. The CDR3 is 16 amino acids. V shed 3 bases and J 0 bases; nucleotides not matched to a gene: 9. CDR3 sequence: CASSWPTGDLSYEQYF. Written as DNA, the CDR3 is TGTGCCAGCAGCTGGCCTACAGGGGACCTCTCCTACGAGCAGTACTTC.

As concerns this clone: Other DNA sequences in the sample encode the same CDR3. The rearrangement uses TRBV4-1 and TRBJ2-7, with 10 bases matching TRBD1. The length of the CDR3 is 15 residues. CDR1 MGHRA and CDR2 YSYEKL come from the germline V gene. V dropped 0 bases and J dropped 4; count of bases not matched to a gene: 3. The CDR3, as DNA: TGCGCCAGCAGCCAAGACGGGACAGGGGATTACGAGCAGTACTTC. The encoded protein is CASSQDGTGDYEQYF.

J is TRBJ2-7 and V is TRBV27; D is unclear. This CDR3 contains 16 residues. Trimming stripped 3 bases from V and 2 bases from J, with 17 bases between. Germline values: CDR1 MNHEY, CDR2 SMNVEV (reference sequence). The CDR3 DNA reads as TGTGCCAGCAGTTTGAGTGCGGCTCATACGGCCTACGAGCAGTACTTC. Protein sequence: CASSLSAAHTAYEQYF.

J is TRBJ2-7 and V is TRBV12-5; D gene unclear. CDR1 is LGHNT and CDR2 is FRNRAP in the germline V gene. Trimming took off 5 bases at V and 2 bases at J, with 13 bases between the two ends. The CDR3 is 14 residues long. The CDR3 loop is CASGLPSRAYEQYF. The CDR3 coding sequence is TGTGCTAGTGGTCTTCCGTCTAGGGCCTACGAGCAGTACTTC.

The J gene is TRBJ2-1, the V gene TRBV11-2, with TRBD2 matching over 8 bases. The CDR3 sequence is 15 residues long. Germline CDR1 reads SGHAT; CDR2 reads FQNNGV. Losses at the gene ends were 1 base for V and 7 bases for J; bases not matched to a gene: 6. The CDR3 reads CASSLGAGVGNEQFF. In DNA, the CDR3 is TGTGCCAGCAGCTTAGGAGCGGGAGTTGGGAATGAGCAGTTCTTC.

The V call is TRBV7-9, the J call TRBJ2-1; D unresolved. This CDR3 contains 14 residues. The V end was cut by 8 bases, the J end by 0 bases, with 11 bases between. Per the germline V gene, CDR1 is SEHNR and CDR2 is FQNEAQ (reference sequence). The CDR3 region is CASGLLSSYNEQFF. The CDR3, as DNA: TGTGCCAGCGGCCTTCTGTCCTCCTACAATGAGCAGTTCTTC.